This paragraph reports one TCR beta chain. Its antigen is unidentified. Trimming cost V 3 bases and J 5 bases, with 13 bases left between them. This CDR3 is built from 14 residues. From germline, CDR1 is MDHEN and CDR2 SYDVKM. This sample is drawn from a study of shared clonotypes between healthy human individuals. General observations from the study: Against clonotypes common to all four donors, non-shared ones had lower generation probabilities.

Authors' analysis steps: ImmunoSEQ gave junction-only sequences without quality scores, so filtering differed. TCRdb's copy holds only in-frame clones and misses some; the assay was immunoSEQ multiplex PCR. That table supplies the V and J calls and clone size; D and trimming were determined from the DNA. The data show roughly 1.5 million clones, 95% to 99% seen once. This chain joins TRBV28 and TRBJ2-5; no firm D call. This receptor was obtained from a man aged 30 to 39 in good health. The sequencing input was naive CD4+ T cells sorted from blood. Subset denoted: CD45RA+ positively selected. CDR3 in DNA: TGTGCCAGCAGTTTGTATCGCCTGGGGGAGACCCAGTACTTC. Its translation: CASSLYRLGETQYF.